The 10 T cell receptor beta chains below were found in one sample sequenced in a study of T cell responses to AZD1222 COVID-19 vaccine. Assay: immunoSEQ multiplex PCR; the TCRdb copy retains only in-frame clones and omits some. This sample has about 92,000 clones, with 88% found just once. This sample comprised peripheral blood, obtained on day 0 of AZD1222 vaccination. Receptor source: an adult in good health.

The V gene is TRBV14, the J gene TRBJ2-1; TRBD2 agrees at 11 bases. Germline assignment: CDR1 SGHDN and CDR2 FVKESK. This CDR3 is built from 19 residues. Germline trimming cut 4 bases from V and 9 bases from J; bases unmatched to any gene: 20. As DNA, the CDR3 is TGTGCCAGCAGCCGACGAGGTGTGGATTTTTGGCTAGCGGGAGGTGAGCAGTTCTTC. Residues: CASSRRGVDFWLAGGEQFF. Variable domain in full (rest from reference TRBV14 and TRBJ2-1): EAGVTQFPSHSVIEKGQTVTLRCDPISGHDNLYWYRRVMGKEIKFLLHFVKESKQDESGMPNNRFLAERTGGTYSTLKVQPAELEDSGVYFCASSRRGVDFWLAGGEQFFGPGTRLTVL.

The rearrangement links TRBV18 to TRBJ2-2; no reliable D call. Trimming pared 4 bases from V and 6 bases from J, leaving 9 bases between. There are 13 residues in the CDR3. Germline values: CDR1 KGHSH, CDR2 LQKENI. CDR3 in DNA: TGTGCCAGCTCACAAAGCAAGTCCGGGGAGCTGTTTTTT. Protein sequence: CASSQSKSGELFF.

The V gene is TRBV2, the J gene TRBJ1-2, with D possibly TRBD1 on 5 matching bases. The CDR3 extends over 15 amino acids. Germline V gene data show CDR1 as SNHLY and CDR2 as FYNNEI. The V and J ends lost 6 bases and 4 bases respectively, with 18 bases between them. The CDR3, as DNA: TGTGCCAGCAGAACCCGGGACTCCTGGGGCTATGGCTACACCTTC. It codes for CASRTRDSWGYGYTF.

The CDR3 DNA reads TGCGCCAGCAGCTTTACCGGGACGGCCGAAAAACTGTTTTTT. Translating it yields CASSFTGTAEKLFF. The rearrangement links TRBV5-1 to TRBJ1-4; maybe TRBD1 (5 bases). Trimming cost V 2 bases and J 8 bases, with 13 bases left between them. Looked up from germline, CDR1 is SGHRS and CDR2 is YFSETQ. The CDR3 runs to 14 residues.

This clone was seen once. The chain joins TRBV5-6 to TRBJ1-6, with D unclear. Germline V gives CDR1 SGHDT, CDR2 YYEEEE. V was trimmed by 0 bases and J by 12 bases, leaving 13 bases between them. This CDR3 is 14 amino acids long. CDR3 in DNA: TGTGCCAGCAGCTTGGGTCGCGGCGTCCAACCCCTCCACTTT. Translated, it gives CASSLGRGVQPLHF.

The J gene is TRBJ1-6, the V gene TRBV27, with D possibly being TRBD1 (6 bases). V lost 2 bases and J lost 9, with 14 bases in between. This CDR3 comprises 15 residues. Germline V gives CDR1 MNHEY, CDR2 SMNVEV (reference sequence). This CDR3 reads CASSLKYRGFSPLHF. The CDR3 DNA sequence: TGTGCCAGCAGTTTAAAGTATAGGGGGTTTTCACCCCTCCACTTT.

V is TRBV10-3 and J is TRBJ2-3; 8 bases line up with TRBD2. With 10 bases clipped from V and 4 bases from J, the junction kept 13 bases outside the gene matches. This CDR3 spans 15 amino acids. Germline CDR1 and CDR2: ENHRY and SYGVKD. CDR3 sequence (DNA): TGTGCCACCCTCGCGGGGCTAGCGGGCCCAGATACGCAGTATTTT. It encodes CATLAGLAGPDTQYF.

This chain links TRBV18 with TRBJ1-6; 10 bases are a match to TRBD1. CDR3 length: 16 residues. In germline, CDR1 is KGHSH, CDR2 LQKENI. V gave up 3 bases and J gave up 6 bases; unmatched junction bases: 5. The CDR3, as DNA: TGTGCCAGCTCACCCAGGACAGGGGGATCTAATTCACCCCTCCACTTT. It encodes CASSPRTGGSNSPLHF.

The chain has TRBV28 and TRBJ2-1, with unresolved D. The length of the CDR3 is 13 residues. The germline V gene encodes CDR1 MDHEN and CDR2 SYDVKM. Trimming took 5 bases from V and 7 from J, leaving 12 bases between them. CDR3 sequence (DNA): TGTGCCAGCAGTCCCCCCGACCTAAATGAGCAGTTCTTC. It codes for CASSPPDLNEQFF.

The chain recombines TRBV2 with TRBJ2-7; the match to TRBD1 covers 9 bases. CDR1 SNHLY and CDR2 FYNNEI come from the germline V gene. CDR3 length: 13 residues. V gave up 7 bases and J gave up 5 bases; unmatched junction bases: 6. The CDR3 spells CASIGTGIDEQYF. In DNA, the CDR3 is TGTGCCAGCATCGGGACAGGGATTGACGAGCAGTACTTC.